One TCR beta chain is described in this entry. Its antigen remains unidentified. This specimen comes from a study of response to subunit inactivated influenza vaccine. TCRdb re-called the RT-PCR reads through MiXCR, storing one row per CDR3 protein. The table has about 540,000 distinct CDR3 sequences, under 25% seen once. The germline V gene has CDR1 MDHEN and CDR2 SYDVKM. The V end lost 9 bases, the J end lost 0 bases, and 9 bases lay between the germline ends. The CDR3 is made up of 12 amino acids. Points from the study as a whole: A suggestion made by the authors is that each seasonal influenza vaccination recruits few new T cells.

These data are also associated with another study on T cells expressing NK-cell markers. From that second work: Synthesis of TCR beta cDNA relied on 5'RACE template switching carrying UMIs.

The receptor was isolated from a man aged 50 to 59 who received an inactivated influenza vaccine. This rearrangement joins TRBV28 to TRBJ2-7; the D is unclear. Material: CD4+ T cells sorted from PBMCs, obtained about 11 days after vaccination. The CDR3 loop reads CASTVSSYEQYF. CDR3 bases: TGTGCCAGTACAGTTTCCTCCTACGAGCAGTACTTC.